A single sample is the source of the 26 T cell receptor beta chains below, sequenced in a study of blood T cells in healthy people across ages. Then a second PCR, running about 7 to 11 cycles, was carried out with a sample-barcoded 5' primer and a J-beta primer mix. TCRdb recomputed calls from the 5' RACE reads with MiXCR, one row per CDR3 protein. The sample has some 860,000 distinct CDR3 sequences; just over 55% are singletons. Material for sequencing was blood. All receptors come from a man in his forties in good health.

V and J are TRBV20-1 and TRBJ2-5, with 7 bases matching TRBD2. The trim removed 1 base at V and 3 bases at J, leaving 5 bases unmatched. CDR1 DFQATT and CDR2 SNEGSKA come from the germline V gene (reference sequence). This CDR3 is built from 14 residues. For the CDR3, the DNA is TGCAGTGCTAGAGGGATTCGGGGGGAAGAGACCCAGTACTTC. Its translation: CSARGIRGEETQYF.

CDR3: CASSLTKGLADTQYF. As DNA, the CDR3 is TGTGCCAGCAGCTTAACCAAGGGGCTGGCAGATACGCAGTATTTT. The gene calls are TRBV7-3 and TRBJ2-3; possible D gene TRBD1, 5 bases. The CDR3 totals 15 residues. The V gene lost 0 bases and the J gene lost 4 bases, with 11 bases spanning the gap. Germline CDR1 SGHTA, CDR2 FQGTGA.

This clonotype appeared a few times. The V and J genes are TRBV29-1 and TRBJ2-1, with D possibly TRBD2 on 6 matching bases. This CDR3 spans 16 amino acids. Trimming cost V 3 bases and J 8 bases, with 23 bases left between them. Germline V gene sequence: CDR1 SQVTM, CDR2 ANQGSEA. The CDR3 protein is CSVENGRELRVDEQFF. The DNA of the CDR3 is TGCAGCGTTGAGAATGGGCGGGAATTAAGAGTCGATGAGCAGTTCTTC.

The chain is built from TRBV7-2 and TRBJ2-1; tentatively, D is TRBD2 (6 bases). Germline V gene sequence: CDR1 SGHTA, CDR2 FQGNSA. The CDR3 extends over 14 amino acids. V was pared by 3 bases and J by 9 bases, with 15 bases between. The CDR3: CASSFGGKLGEQFF. CDR3 in DNA: TGTGCCAGCAGCTTTGGCGGGAAGTTAGGTGAGCAGTTCTTC.

This clonotype was observed a few times. The J gene is TRBJ2-4, the V gene TRBV3-1; D unresolved. CDR3 length: 13 amino acids. Germline CDR1 and CDR2: LGHDT and YNNKEL (reference sequence). Trimming removed 6 bases at V and 4 bases at J, with 10 bases between. CDR3 sequence (DNA): TGTGCCAGCAGTGCGGATGAGAAAAACATTCAGTACTTC. As protein: CASSADEKNIQYF.

This clonotype was detected only once. This chain links TRBV28 with TRBJ1-6, with 12 bases identical to TRBD1. The CDR3 consists of 18 residues. Germline CDR1 MDHEN, CDR2 SYDVKM. V shed 7 bases and J 0 bases; nucleotides not matched to a gene: 7. The CDR3: CASNRDRGPSSYNSPLHF. The CDR3 bases are TGTGCCAGCAACCGGGACAGGGGGCCGAGCTCCTATAATTCACCCCTCCACTTT.

The chain has TRBV3-1 and TRBJ1-2; D is ambiguous. The CDR3 has 14 amino acids. CDR1 LGHDT and CDR2 YNNKEL come from the germline V gene (reference sequence). V lost 4 bases and J lost 0, with 9 bases in between. CDR3 nucleotide sequence: TGTGCCAGCAGCCGGGAGTTAGCTAACTATGGCTACACCTTC. Protein sequence: CASSRELANYGYTF.

V gene TRBV13 combines with J gene TRBJ2-1; D might be TRBD2 (7 bases). CDR3 length equals 13 residues. Germline V gives CDR1 PRHDT, CDR2 FYEKMQ (reference sequence). Trimming shortened V by 5 bases and J by 8 bases, and 13 bases separated the two germline ends. In DNA, the CDR3 is TGTGCCAGCAGCGGGGGGGCGTGGTATGAGCAGTTCTTC. This gives the protein CASSGGAWYEQFF.

This chain links TRBV10-3 with TRBJ2-6; perhaps TRBD1 as D (6 bases). Deletions cut 4 bases from V and 0 bases from J, with 25 bases between. The CDR3 is 21 residues long. Germline assignment: CDR1 ENHRY and CDR2 SYGVKD. CDR3 coding DNA: TGTGCCATCAGTGGGGGGCTAGGGGGTGACCCGACGACCTCTGGGGCCAACGTCCTGACTTTC. As protein: CAISGGLGGDPTTSGANVLTF.

The rearrangement links TRBV7-2 to TRBJ2-3, with TRBD2 matching 8 bases. CDR1 is SGHTA, CDR2 FQGNSA, per germline. The CDR3 is 15 residues long. V shed 5 bases, J shed 0 bases, and the junction held 4 bases outside the gene matches. The CDR3 nucleotides read TGTGCCAGCAGCCCCCAGCGGGGGAGCACAGATACGCAGTATTTT. The encoded protein is CASSPQRGSTDTQYF.

A few counts support this clonotype. This chain links TRBV5-1 with TRBJ1-6; D gene ambiguous. This CDR3 has 16 amino acids. Germline CDR1 reads SGHRS; CDR2 reads YFSETQ. The V gene lost 4 bases and the J gene lost 7 bases, with 18 bases spanning the gap. In DNA, the CDR3 is TGCGCCAGCAGCCCCAGAGCGGTTTCTGGGAATTCACCCCTCCACTTT. Its translation: CASSPRAVSGNSPLHF.

The chain employs TRBV9 and TRBJ2-7; weak D call: TRBD2 (5 bases). Germline assignment: CDR1 SGDLS and CDR2 YYNGEE. This CDR3 comprises 18 residues. The V gene lost 2 bases and the J gene lost 3 bases, with 24 bases spanning the gap. The CDR3 protein is CASSVGNFRLTGLYEQYF. In DNA form, the CDR3 reads TGTGCCAGCAGCGTTGGGAACTTCCGACTAACGGGCCTCTACGAGCAGTACTTC. The whole variable domain, filled in from reference TRBV9 and TRBJ2-7, reads DSGVTQTPKHLITATGQRVTLRCSPRSGDLSVYWYQQSLDQGLQFLIQYYNGEERAKGNILERFSAQQFPDLHSELNLSSLELGDSALYFCASSVGNFRLTGLYEQYFGPGTRLTVT.

This clonotype was observed a few times. This sequence joins TRBV4-2 and TRBJ2-5, with a weak D call TRBD2 (6 bases). Germline V lookup: CDR1 LGHNA, CDR2 YNFKEQ. This CDR3 has 14 residues. The germline V and J ends were trimmed by 1 base and 8 bases, with 14 bases remaining between them. In nucleotides, the CDR3 is TGTGCCAGCAGCCAAGCGGGCCTGGGGGGAACCCAGTACTTC. Encoded protein: CASSQAGLGGTQYF.

This chain joins TRBV7-9 and TRBJ1-2; D call uncertain. CDR1 SEHNR and CDR2 FQNEAQ come from the germline V gene (reference sequence). Trimming cost V 5 bases and J 2 bases, with 12 bases left between them. The CDR3 spans 14 residues. The CDR3 region has the DNA TGTGCCAGCAGCCCGGAAGGAGGGAACTATGGCTACACCTTC. Translated: CASSPEGGNYGYTF.

The table lists this clonotype with a count of one. The J gene is TRBJ2-3, the V gene TRBV12-3 or TRBV12-4; no clear D. The CDR3 has 16 amino acids. With 1 base removed from V and 2 bases from J, the gap between germline ends came to 13 bases. In DNA, the CDR3 is TGTGCCAGCAGTTTAGAGCATGACACTGACACAGATACGCAGTATTTT. Its protein is CASSLEHDTDTDTQYF.

The rearrangement joins TRBV12-3 or TRBV12-4 to TRBJ2-3; possible D gene TRBD1, 7 bases. Between the trimmed V and J ends, which lost 5 bases and 4 bases, there was a span of 22 bases. The CDR3 is 17 amino acids. The CDR3 region is CASSITSGRGGADTQYF. The DNA for the CDR3 is TGTGCCAGCAGTATAACCTCCGGGAGAGGGGGCGCAGATACGCAGTATTTT.

The sample holds one count of this clonotype. At one end, the junction sequence differs from germline, possibly due to a read error. The V gene is TRBV7-2, the J gene TRBJ2-1; TRBD2 aligns across 8 bases. Germline V gives CDR1 SGHTA, CDR2 FQGNSA. There are 17 residues in the CDR3. DNA of the CDR3: TGTGCCGGCAGCTTAGCGCCGGGACTAGTGGTCCACAATGAGCAGTTCTTC. Translation: CAGSLAPGLVVHNEQFF.

V is TRBV20-1 and J is TRBJ2-3; no firm D call. V was shortened by 6 bases and J by 1 base, with 26 bases between the two germline ends. CDR3 length: 18 residues. Per germline, CDR1 DFQATT and CDR2 SNEGSKA (reference sequence). CDR3 nucleotide sequence: TGCAGTGCCCCCGTTGCGTGGCGAACAGCGAGAGGCACAGATACGCAGTATTTT. Its protein is CSAPVAWRTARGTDTQYF.

Regarding this clonotype: A read error is possible here, since a much larger clone lies one base away. The CDR3 sequence: CSARDRNQPQHF. The CDR3 nucleotides are TGCAGTGCTAGAGATCGCAATCAGCCCCAGCATTTT. The V and J genes are TRBV20-1 and TRBJ1-5; D gene unclear. With 0 bases removed from V and 2 bases from J, the gap between germline ends came to 2 bases. Germline assignment: CDR1 DFQATT and CDR2 SNEGSKA (reference sequence). The CDR3 is 12 amino acids.

A word on this clonotype: A much larger clone differs from this one at a single base, so this may be a read error. The chain joins TRBV5-1 to TRBJ2-7; TRBD1 matches 8 bases. Germline V CDR1 and CDR2: SGHRS, YFSETQ. The CDR3 covers 14 residues. CDR3: CASSWTGPSCEQYF. The DNA for the CDR3 is TGCGCCAGCAGCTGGACAGGGCCTTCCTGCGAGCAGTACTTC.

The chain uses TRBV6-5 and TRBJ2-1; no firm D call. V was trimmed by 6 bases and J by 4 bases, leaving 16 bases between them. This CDR3 contains 15 residues. Per germline, CDR1 MNHEY and CDR2 SVGAGI. The CDR3 nucleotides read TGTGCCAGCAGGAGCGACCTGACTCAATACAATGAGCAGTTCTTC. Encoded protein: CASRSDLTQYNEQFF.

This clonotype has a single count. The CDR3 region is CASSLRTDNTEAFF. The CDR3, as DNA: TGTGCCAGCAGCCTAAGGACAGACAACACTGAAGCTTTCTTT. The chain carries TRBV4-2 and TRBJ1-1; possibly TRBD1 for D (6 bases). Per germline, CDR1 LGHNA and CDR2 YNFKEQ. Trimming pared 4 bases from V and 2 bases from J, leaving 11 bases between. CDR3 size: 14 residues.

This clonotype was recorded once. The chain has TRBV6-1 and TRBJ2-4; the match to TRBD1 covers 11 bases. The end of the DNA aligns better with TRBJ2-7, so the J call may be wrong. CDR1 and CDR2 from the germline V gene are MNHNS and SASEGT. This CDR3 has 17 amino acids. The CDR3 coding sequence is TGTGCCAGCAGCCTTTCACTAGGACAGGGGGCGCGCTACGAGCAGTACTTC. This sequence encodes CASSLSLGQGARYEQYF.

This clonotype occurred a few times. J is TRBJ1-2 and V is TRBV29-1, with D tentatively TRBD1 (5 bases). This CDR3 is 12 amino acids long. Between the trimmed V and J ends, which lost 4 bases and 5 bases, there was a span of 11 bases. CDR1 SQVTM and CDR2 ANQGSEA come from the germline V gene. This CDR3 reads CSVGGIGYGYTF. Here the CDR3 DNA reads TGCAGCGTTGGGGGGATCGGGTATGGCTACACCTTC.

The chain recombines TRBV12-3 or TRBV12-4 with TRBJ2-1; D gene uncertain. This CDR3 is built from 12 residues. Deletions cut 7 bases from V and 10 bases from J, with 14 bases between. CDR3 bases: TGTGCCAGCACCCTGGGTCGTCCGGAGCAGTTCTTC. The encoded protein is CASTLGRPEQFF.

The gene calls are TRBV14 and TRBJ2-1; 7 bases map to TRBD2. The CDR3 contains 16 residues. Per the germline V gene, CDR1 is SGHDN and CDR2 is FVKESK. The V segment lost 4 bases and the J segment 1 base; nucleotides outside the gene matches: 7. The CDR3 here is CASSPVGGVSYNEQFF. CDR3 nucleotide sequence: TGTGCCAGCAGCCCCGTTGGGGGGGTTTCCTACAATGAGCAGTTCTTC.